This TCR beta chain is drawn from a study of glioma-infiltrating T cells after dendritic cell vaccination. Trimming removed 5 bases from V and 4 bases from J; junction bases left unmatched: 3. CDR3 length equals 14 residues. Germline loops: CDR1 MNHEY, CDR2 SVGAGI. The method was immunoSEQ multiplex PCR; TCRdb's version includes in-frame clones alone and lacks a portion of them. The sample lists fewer than 110,000 clones, roughly 79% seen once, with approximately 12% in the top ten. Findings and limits, study-wide: Estimated pretreatment TIL content predicted outcome after dendritic cell vaccination.

About this clone: Its antigen is not known.

No glioblastoma patient carried an isocitrate dehydrogenase mutation. This TCR came from a human donor with glioblastoma. The starting material was blood, obtained before dendritic cell vaccination. The J gene is TRBJ2-7, the V gene TRBV6-5, with 12 bases lining up with TRBD2. The CDR3 spells CASSPGTSGYEQYF. The DNA of the CDR3 is TGTGCCAGCAGTCCCGGGACTAGCGGGTACGAGCAGTACTTC.